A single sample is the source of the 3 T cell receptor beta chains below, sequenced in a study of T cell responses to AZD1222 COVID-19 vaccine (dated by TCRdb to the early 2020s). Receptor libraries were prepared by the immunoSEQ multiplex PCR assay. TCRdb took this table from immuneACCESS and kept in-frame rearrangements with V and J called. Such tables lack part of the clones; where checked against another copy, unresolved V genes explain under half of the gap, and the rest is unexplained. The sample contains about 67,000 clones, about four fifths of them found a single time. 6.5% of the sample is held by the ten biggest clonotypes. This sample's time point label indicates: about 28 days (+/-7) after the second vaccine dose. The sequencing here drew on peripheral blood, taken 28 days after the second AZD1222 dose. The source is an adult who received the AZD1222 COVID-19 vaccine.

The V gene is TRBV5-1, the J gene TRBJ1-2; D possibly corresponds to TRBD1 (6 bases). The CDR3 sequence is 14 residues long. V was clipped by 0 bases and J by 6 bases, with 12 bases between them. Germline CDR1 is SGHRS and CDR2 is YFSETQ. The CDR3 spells CASSLVAGEDGYTF. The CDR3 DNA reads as TGCGCCAGCAGCTTGGTGGCAGGGGAGGATGGCTACACCTTC.

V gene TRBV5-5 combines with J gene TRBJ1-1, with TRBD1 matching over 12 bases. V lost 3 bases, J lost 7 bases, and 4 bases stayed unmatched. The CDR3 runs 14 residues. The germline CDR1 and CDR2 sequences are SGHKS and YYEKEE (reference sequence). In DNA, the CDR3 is TGTGCCAGCAGCTGGGGGACAGGGGGCTATGAAGCTTTCTTT. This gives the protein CASSWGTGGYEAFF.

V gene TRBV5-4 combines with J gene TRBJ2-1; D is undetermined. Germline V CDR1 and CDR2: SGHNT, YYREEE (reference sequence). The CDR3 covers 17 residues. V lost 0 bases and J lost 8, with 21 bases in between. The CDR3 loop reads CASSLGLRPDLGDEQFF. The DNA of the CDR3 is TGTGCCAGCAGCTTGGGGTTAAGGCCGGATCTTGGGGATGAGCAGTTCTTC.